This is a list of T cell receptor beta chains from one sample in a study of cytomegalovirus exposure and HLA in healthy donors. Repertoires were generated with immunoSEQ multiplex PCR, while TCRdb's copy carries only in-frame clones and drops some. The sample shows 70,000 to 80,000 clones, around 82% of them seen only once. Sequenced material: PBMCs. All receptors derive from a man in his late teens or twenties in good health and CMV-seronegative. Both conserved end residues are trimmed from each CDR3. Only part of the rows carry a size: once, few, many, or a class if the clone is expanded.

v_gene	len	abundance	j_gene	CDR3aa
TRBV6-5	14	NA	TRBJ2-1	ASSYLRFSFSDEQF
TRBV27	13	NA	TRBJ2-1	ASHRLAGGPREQF
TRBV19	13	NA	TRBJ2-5	ASSQGLADTETQY
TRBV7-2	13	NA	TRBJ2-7	ASSSLAGANLEQY
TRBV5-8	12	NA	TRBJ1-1	ASLGHLQNTEAF
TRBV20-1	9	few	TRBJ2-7	SAKIVLEQY
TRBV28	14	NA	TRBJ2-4	ASSPTWTRATNIQY
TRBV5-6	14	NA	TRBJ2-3	ASSDRTSGIIDTQY
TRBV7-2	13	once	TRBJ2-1	ASSLRAGARDEQF
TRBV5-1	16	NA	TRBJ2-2	ASSFWDRAIGNTGELF
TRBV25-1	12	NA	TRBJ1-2	ASSHTGGNYGYT
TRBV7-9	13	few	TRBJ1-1	ASSPWGGAGTEAF
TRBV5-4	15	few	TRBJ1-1	ASSLGRLGRVNTEAF
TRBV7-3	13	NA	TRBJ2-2	ASSQTSANTGELF
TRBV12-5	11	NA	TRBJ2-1	ASVRVRGDEQF
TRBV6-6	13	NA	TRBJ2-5	ASSYGGRGPETQY
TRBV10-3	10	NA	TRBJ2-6	ATVSGANVLT
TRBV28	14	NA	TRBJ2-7	ASRRQGGQGSYEQY
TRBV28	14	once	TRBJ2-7	ASSFSFRGSGYEQY
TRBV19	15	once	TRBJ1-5	ASSIDQGQGSDQPQH
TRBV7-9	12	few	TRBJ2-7	ASSPGSNSYEQY
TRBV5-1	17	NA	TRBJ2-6	ASTPWFATGTSGANVLT
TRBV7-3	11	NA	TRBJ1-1	ASSSQQNTEAF
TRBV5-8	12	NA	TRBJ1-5	ASSENAENQPQH
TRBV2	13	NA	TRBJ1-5	ASSLGQASNQPQH
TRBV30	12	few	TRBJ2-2	AWSMGLRGGELF
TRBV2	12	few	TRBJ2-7	ASSADRVTHEQY
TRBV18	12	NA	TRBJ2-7	ASSPLTVTYEQY
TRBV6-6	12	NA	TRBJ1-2	ASSYGRGSYGYT
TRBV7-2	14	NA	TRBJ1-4	ASSLRPSGGSEKLF
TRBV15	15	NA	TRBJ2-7	ATSRVPSSSKSYEQY
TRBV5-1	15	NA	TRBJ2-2	ASSPTSGGANTGELF
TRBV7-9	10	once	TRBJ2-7	ASSRDTYEQY
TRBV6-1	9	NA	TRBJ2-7	ASSDQNEQY
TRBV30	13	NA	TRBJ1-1	AWSGGGGKVTEAF
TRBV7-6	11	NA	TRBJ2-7	ASSLASRYEQY
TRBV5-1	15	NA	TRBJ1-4	ASSYYGTGATNEKLF
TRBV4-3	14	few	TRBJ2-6	ASSHRQGAGANVLT
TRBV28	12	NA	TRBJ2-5	ASSLGTGGTTQY
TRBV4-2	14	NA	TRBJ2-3	ASSQDRAGGSDTQY
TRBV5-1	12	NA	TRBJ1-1	ASSLGGGGTEAF
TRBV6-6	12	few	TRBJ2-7	ASSLGTSLPEQY
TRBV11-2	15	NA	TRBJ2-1	ASSLGFSGRLYNEQF
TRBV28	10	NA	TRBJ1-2	ASSLNNYGYT
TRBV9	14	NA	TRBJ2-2	ASSVTSGGSTGELF
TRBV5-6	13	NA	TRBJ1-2	ASSPGTGHNYGYT
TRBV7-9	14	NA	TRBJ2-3	ASSPRTSGKTDTQY